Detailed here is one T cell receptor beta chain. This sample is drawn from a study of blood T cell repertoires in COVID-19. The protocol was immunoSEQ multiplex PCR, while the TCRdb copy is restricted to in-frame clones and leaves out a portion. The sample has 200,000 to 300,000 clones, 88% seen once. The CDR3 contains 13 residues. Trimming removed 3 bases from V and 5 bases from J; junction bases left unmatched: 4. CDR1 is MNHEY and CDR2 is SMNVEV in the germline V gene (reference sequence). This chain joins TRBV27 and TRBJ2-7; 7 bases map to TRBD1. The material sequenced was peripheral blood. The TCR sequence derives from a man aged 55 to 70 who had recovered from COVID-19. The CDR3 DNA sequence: TGTGCCAGCAGTTTGGGACAGAACAACGAGCAGTACTTC. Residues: CASSLGQNNEQYF.